What follows is one T cell receptor (beta chain) and its context. The antigen remains unidentified. Sequencing used immunoSEQ multiplex PCR; TCRdb keeps in-frame clones, though not all of them. Here the sample spans some 100,000 clones, roughly 90% being singletons. The data were obtained in a study of OX40 agonist ivuxolimab in advanced cancers. Study-level points and caveats: Doses of 0.1 to 3.0 mg/kg were accompanied by clonal expansion of CD4+ and CD8+ blood T cells by week 6.

Germline V gives CDR1 SGDLS, CDR2 YYNGEE. CDR3 length: 14 residues. V dropped 2 bases and J dropped 4 bases, with 9 bases sitting between them. This material consisted of CD4+ or CD8+ T cells sorted from blood, taken in a trial of the OX40 agonist ivuxolimab. The clonotype originates from an adult with an advanced solid tumor such as melanoma, head and neck, liver or kidney cancer. This chain connects TRBV9 to TRBJ2-2; D is uncertain. CDR3 in DNA: TGTGCCAGCAGCGTTTCGGACGGCACCGGGGAGCTGTTTTTT. This gives the protein CASSVSDGTGELFF.